A single sample gave rise to the 24 T cell receptor beta chains below, sequenced in a study of blood T cell repertoires in COVID-19 (dated by TCRdb to the early 2020s). Receptor libraries were prepared by the immunoSEQ multiplex PCR assay. The table comes from immuneACCESS by way of TCRdb, which keeps in-frame sequences with V and J called. Part of the clones is missing from these tables; in studies checked, under half for an unresolved V gene and the rest for unknown reasons. The sample table holds roughly 81,000 clones, of which roughly 86% were seen once. Together, the top ten hold less than 11% of the sample. The sequencing input was peripheral blood. The receptors come from a man in his sixties with acute or convalescent COVID-19.

In this sample, this clone turned up a few times. The V and J genes are TRBV12-3 or TRBV12-4 and TRBJ1-1; no clear D. The CDR3 is 13 amino acids. The V and J ends lost 6 bases and 1 base respectively, with 9 bases between them. This CDR3 reads CASSYSENTEAFF. The CDR3 nucleotides read TGTGCCAGCAGCTATAGCGAGAACACTGAAGCTTTCTTT.

The chain combines TRBV10-2 with TRBJ2-3; D is ambiguous. The germline V gene has CDR1 WSHSY and CDR2 SAAADI. The CDR3 is 12 amino acids. Between the trimmed V and J ends, which lost 9 bases and 0 bases, there was a span of 7 bases. This CDR3 reads CASHSSTDTQYF. The CDR3 DNA sequence: TGCGCCAGTCACAGTAGCACAGATACGCAGTATTTT.

This chain joins TRBV5-4 and TRBJ1-2; 8 bases line up with TRBD1. CDR3 length: 16 residues. Unmatched junction bases numbered 7, after V lost 0 bases and J lost 3 bases. Germline CDR1 SGHNT, CDR2 YYREEE (reference sequence). The CDR3 nucleotides are TGTGCCAGCAGCTTGGGACACCAGGGGGCTGACTATGGCTACACCTTC. It yields the protein CASSLGHQGADYGYTF.

The genes are TRBV3-1 (or the pseudogene TRBV3-2) and TRBJ1-2; no clear D gene. Trimming removed 4 bases from V and 8 bases from J, with 8 bases in between. The CDR3 spans 11 residues. Germline V gene sequence: CDR1 LGHDT, CDR2 YNNKEL (reference sequence). CDR3 nucleotide sequence: TGTGCCAGCAGCCCCGGAGGCGGCTACACCTTC. Translation gives CASSPGGGYTF.

The J gene is TRBJ1-2, the V gene TRBV27; 10 bases map to TRBD1. With 8 bases clipped from V and 6 bases from J, the junction kept 12 bases outside the gene matches. Germline CDR1 reads MNHEY; CDR2 reads SMNVEV (reference sequence). The CDR3 is made up of 15 amino acids. CDR3 nucleotides: TGTGCCAGCGGGGACAGGGGAGCGGTATTTGATGGCTACACCTTC. Protein product: CASGDRGAVFDGYTF.

J is TRBJ2-5 and V is TRBV6-5; D uncertain. Germline V lookup: CDR1 MNHEY, CDR2 SVGAGI. Trimming left V 6 bases short and J 2 bases short, with 7 bases between. The CDR3 runs to 12 residues. Here the CDR3 DNA reads TGTGCCAGCAGACGCGGTCAAGAGACCCAGTACTTC. It yields the protein CASRRGQETQYF.

V and J are TRBV7-2 and TRBJ1-5; tentatively, D is TRBD1 (5 bases). This CDR3 contains 16 residues. Trimming left V 4 bases short and J 1 base short, with 14 bases between. CDR1 is SGHTA and CDR2 is FQGNSA in the germline V gene. CDR3 residues: CASSSQGGISNQPQHF. CDR3 nucleotide sequence: TGTGCCAGCAGCTCGCAGGGAGGGATCAGCAATCAGCCCCAGCATTTT.

The CDR3, as DNA: TGCAGTGCCGACAGGCAGTATGGCTACACCTTC. This codes for CSADRQYGYTF. The chain recombines TRBV20-1 with TRBJ1-2, with a tentative D call TRBD1 (6 bases). V was pared by 6 bases and J by 5 bases, with 10 bases between. The CDR3 totals 11 residues. CDR1 DFQATT and CDR2 SNEGSKA come from the germline V gene (reference sequence).

The chain carries TRBV7-2 and TRBJ2-1; TRBD2 matches 8 bases. CDR1 is SGHTA, CDR2 FQGNSA, per germline. With 5 bases clipped from V and 8 bases from J, the junction kept 14 bases outside the gene matches. CDR3 length equals 16 residues. CDR3 residues: CASSPQSGGPGDEQFF. The DNA of the CDR3 is TGTGCCAGCAGCCCTCAGTCGGGAGGGCCTGGGGATGAGCAGTTCTTC.

This chain uses TRBV12-5 with TRBJ2-1; D unclear. CDR1 and CDR2 (germline): LGHNT, FRNRAP. Trimming pared 1 base from V and 5 bases from J, leaving 21 bases between. The CDR3 covers 18 residues. This chain's CDR3 is CASGLDAWASGNNNEQFF. CDR3 in DNA: TGTGCTAGTGGTTTGGACGCTTGGGCATCAGGAAACAACAATGAGCAGTTCTTC.

The rearrangement uses TRBV28 and TRBJ2-7; 10 nucleotides align to TRBD2. The CDR3 runs to 15 residues. J was trimmed by 2 bases and V by 5 bases; bases with no gene match: 6. The germline CDR1 and CDR2 sequences are MDHEN and SYDVKM. CDR3 nucleotides: TGTGCCAGCAGTCCTACTAGCGGGAAGCCCTACGAGCAGTACTTC. Its translation is CASSPTSGKPYEQYF.

The gene calls are TRBV5-1 and TRBJ1-2; the match to TRBD1 covers 7 bases. V was clipped by 6 bases and J by 4 bases; unmatched bases: 12. The CDR3 loop spans 15 amino acids. Germline CDR1 and CDR2: SGHRS and YFSETQ. For the CDR3, the DNA is TGCGCCAGCACCCCAGCTTACTCAGGGGGCTATGGCTACACCTTC. It yields the protein CASTPAYSGGYGYTF. The complete variable domain, with remaining parts taken from reference TRBV5-1 and TRBJ1-2, reads KAGVTQTPRYLIKTRGQQVTLSCSPISGHRSVSWYQQTPGQGLQFLFEYFSETQRNKGNFPGRFSGRQFSNSRSEMNVSTLELGDSALYLCASTPAYSGGYGYTFGSGTRLTVV.

The V and J genes are TRBV7-2 and TRBJ2-3; 8 bases map to TRBD2. J lost 8 bases, V lost 5 bases, and 6 bases had no gene match. Germline values: CDR1 SGHTA, CDR2 FQGNSA. The CDR3 extends over 13 amino acids. The CDR3 DNA reads TGTGCCAGCAGCCCCGGGGGGGCGGGTACGCAGTATTTT. It encodes CASSPGGAGTQYF.

The V call is TRBV13, the J call TRBJ2-7; 7 nucleotides align to TRBD1. Looked up from germline, CDR1 is PRHDT and CDR2 is FYEKMQ (reference sequence). The CDR3 runs 14 residues. With 2 bases clipped from V and 5 bases from J, the junction kept 6 bases outside the gene matches. Here the CDR3 reads CASSLPTGDDEQYF. The DNA of the CDR3 is TGTGCCAGCAGCTTACCTACAGGGGACGACGAGCAGTACTTC.

This rearrangement joins TRBV7-9 to TRBJ1-1; 7 bases map to TRBD1. This CDR3 has 13 amino acids. Per germline, CDR1 SEHNR and CDR2 FQNEAQ (reference sequence). Trimming at V came to 5 bases and at J to 8 bases, leaving 8 bases not matched to a gene. Here the CDR3 reads CASSRMGTEEAFF. Written as DNA, the CDR3 is TGTGCCAGCAGCCGAATGGGGACAGAAGAAGCTTTCTTT.

The chain has TRBV6-4 and TRBJ2-1, with D perhaps TRBD1 (6 bases). The length of the CDR3 is 14 residues. V was cut by 2 bases and J by 6 bases, with 11 bases left in between. Per the germline V gene, CDR1 is MRHNA and CDR2 is SNTAGT. The CDR3 sequence is CASSDQDSGNEQFF. The CDR3 coding sequence is TGTGCCAGCAGTGACCAGGACAGCGGCAATGAGCAGTTCTTC.

This clone was seen only a few times. V is TRBV7-9 and J is TRBJ2-3, with 7 bases fitting TRBD2. Per germline, CDR1 SEHNR and CDR2 FQNEAQ (reference sequence). Trimming cost V 1 base and J 8 bases; bases outside gene matches: 6. This CDR3 region has 14 residues. In DNA, the CDR3 is TGTGCCAGCAGCTTAGTGGGAGGGCCCGGTACGCAGTATTTT. Its protein is CASSLVGGPGTQYF. Full variable domain (remainder filled in from reference TRBV7-9 and TRBJ2-3): DTGVSQNPRHKITKRGQNVTFRCDPISEHNRLYWYRQTLGQGPEFLTYFQNEAQLEKSRLLSDRFSAERPKGSFSTLEIQRTEQGDSAMYLCASSLVGGPGTQYFGPGTRLTVL.

The rearrangement uses TRBV2 and TRBJ2-7; TRBD1 aligns across 10 bases. The CDR3 is 14 amino acids. The V and J ends lost 5 bases and 4 bases, in that order; junction bases with no gene match: 5. Germline V gene data show CDR1 as SNHLY and CDR2 as FYNNEI. CDR3: CASSPGQGRYEQYF. DNA for the CDR3: TGTGCCAGCAGTCCGGGACAGGGGAGGTACGAGCAGTACTTC.

This clone was seen a single time. J is TRBJ1-4 and V is TRBV3-1 (or the pseudogene TRBV3-2), with 7 bases fitting TRBD1. V lost 7 bases to trimming and J lost 1 base; unmatched junction nucleotides: 3. In germline, CDR1 is LGHDT, CDR2 YNNKEL (reference sequence). CDR3 length: 14 residues. CDR3 sequence reads: CASTRQGTNEKLFF. The CDR3 nucleotides read TGTGCCAGCACCCGACAGGGAACTAATGAAAAACTGTTTTTT.

V usage is TRBV19 and J usage is TRBJ2-1; 9 bases line up with TRBD2. V shed 3 bases, J shed 8 bases, and the junction held 8 bases outside the gene matches. Germline CDR1 LNHDA, CDR2 SQIVND (reference sequence). The CDR3 spans 15 residues. CDR3: CASSIVAGGPHEQFF. DNA of the CDR3: TGTGCCAGTAGTATTGTGGCGGGAGGGCCGCATGAGCAGTTCTTC.

The chain uses TRBV7-2 and TRBJ2-7, with 11 bases identical to TRBD2. CDR1 and CDR2 from the germline V gene are SGHTA and FQGNSA. The CDR3 length is 15 residues. Trimming took 1 base from V and 7 from J; bases not matched to a gene: 6. CDR3 coding DNA: TGTGCCAGCAGCTTAGGAGCTAGCGGGGGGCGGGAGCAGTACTTC. Translating gives CASSLGASGGREQYF.

This clone was counted between two and nine times. This chain joins TRBV29-1 and TRBJ2-1, with TRBD2 matching over 12 bases. Germline V lookup: CDR1 SQVTM, CDR2 ANQGSEA. Losses at the gene ends were 3 bases for V and 0 bases for J; bases not matched to a gene: 12. The CDR3 spans 19 residues. The CDR3 reads CSVDGASGRDKSSYNEQFF. The CDR3 DNA is TGCAGCGTTGACGGGGCTAGCGGGAGGGATAAGAGCTCCTACAATGAGCAGTTCTTC.

The V and J genes are TRBV29-1 and TRBJ2-7; 8 bases align to TRBD1. The CDR3 sequence is 15 residues long. Germline V lookup: CDR1 SQVTM, CDR2 ANQGSEA. Trimming took 1 base from V and 2 from J; bases not matched to a gene: 7. CDR3 sequence (DNA): TGCAGCGTTGAAGGAGGGGGACAGGACCCCTACGAGCAGTACTTC. Its translation: CSVEGGGQDPYEQYF.

The chain is built from TRBV1 and TRBJ2-5; whether TRBD2, the table's D call, matches the DNA was not checked. TRBV1 is a documented pseudogene. The CDR3 totals 16 residues. In DNA form, the CDR3 reads TGCACCAGCAGCCAGGCCTCGGGGACTAGCTTTGAGACCCAGTACTTC. Translation gives CTSSQASGTSFETQYF.